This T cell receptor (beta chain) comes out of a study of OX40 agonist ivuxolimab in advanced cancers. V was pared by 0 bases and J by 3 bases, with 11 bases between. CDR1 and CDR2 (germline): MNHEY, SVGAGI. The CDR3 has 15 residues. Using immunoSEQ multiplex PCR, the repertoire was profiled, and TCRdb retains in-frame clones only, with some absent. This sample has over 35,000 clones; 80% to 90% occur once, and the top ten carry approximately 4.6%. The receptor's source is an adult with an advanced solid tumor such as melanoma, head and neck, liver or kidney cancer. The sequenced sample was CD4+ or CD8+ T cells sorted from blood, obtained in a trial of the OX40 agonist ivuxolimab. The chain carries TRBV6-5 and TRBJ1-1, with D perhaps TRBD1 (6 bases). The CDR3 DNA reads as TGTGCCAGCAGTTACTCGCAGGGGATACACACTGAAGCTTTCTTT. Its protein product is CASSYSQGIHTEAFF.